This T cell receptor (beta chain) appears in the sequencing data of a study of T-cell memory formation after mild COVID-19 (TCRdb year 2021). In terms of the full investigation: Most TCR sequence clusters were specific to one of the two donors. T-cell clones expanding and contracting after mild COVID-19 in a couple of donors were tracked by longitudinal TCRalpha and TCRbeta repertoire sequencing. Two young, previously healthy adult volunteers made up the cohort, one male and one female. Study-wide findings and limitations: Contracting CD4+ clones turned up mainly in the CM and EM memory subsets, whereas EMRA was where CD8+ clones were enriched. Some responding clones were detected in pre-infection memory, suggesting pre-existing cross-reactive memory T cells joined the SARS-CoV-2 response. Clones contracting from day 15 to 85 had balanced CD4/CD8 phenotypes, while a second wave expanding from day 15 to 37 was biased towards CD4+. The second-wave clones that peaked on day 37 were not confirmed to be SARS-CoV-2 specific. The study covered only two mild cases, and larger cohorts including severe cases with pre-infection samples were considered necessary.

In regard to this clonotype: Its antigen has not been determined. It has no much larger one-base neighbor in the sample; base qualities were not kept.

PBMCs were isolated by Ficoll-Paque density gradient centrifugation. This sample was sequenced with an Illumina NovaSeq 6000. cDNA libraries for TCRalpha and TCRbeta were prepared by 5'RACE using constant-segment primers, with sample barcodes and unique molecular identifiers added. RNA was extracted from every sample with Trizol reagent. The libraries were amplified in two PCR steps, and the second step added a second sample barcode and Illumina TruSeq adapters. Libraries were sequenced on an Illumina NovaSeq with 2 x 150 bp paired-end reads. On the authors' methods: Reads were demultiplexed and collapsed into UMI-guided consensus sequences with migec v1.2.7. Using mixcr v2.1.11, the UMI consensuses were aligned to TRA and TRB V and J templates and assembled into clonotypes. A clonotype was counted as expanded or contracted only when both edgeR and NoisET called the clonotype significant, with the noise models trained on biological replicates. edgeR calls used a false discovery rate-adjusted p below 0.01 and a log2 fold-change threshold of 1. As an exploratory analysis of dynamics, max-normalized trajectories of the 1000 most abundant clonotypes were examined with PCA combined with hierarchical clustering. Separately sequenced CD4+ and CD8+ repertoires were used to assign a CD4 or CD8 phenotype to each responding clone. TCRdb took the public reads, trimmed them with fastp at Q25, ran MiXCR for clone calling and kept in-frame beta chains. CDR3 protein duplicates are merged, each entry listing the most common genes and DNA. These V and J calls are TCRdb output, not the study's own analysis. This sample gives 25,000 to 35,000 distinct CDR3 sequences in total; around a fifth of them show up just once. Jointly, the top ten make up about 1.5% of the sample.

This receptor was identified in an adult who had mild COVID-19 (a few samples of this study predate the infection). The sample titles of this study are shuffled in the database, so cell type and time point are left out. The sequencing sample was made of PBMCs or a T cell subset sorted from them (not recorded which).

Here the CDR3 is given as CSVGTSGGVETQYF. The sequence in DNA is TGCAGCGTGGGGACTAGCGGGGGAGTAGAGACCCAGTACTTC. This receptor chain uses TRBV29-1 and TRBJ2-5; TRBD2 fits 14 bases in the junction. CDR1 is given as SQVTM and CDR2 as ANQGSEA, both from the germline V gene. The CDR3 holds 14 amino acids from the cysteine to the phenylalanine. Of all the DNA, just the CDR3 is kept, 42 bases in frame from base 1. Germline trimming amounts to 6 bases on V and 4 bases on J, with 4 as the count of junction bases outside the gene matches.